The source of this T cell receptor beta chain is a study of CD8 T cells in Susac syndrome. The authors carried out high-throughput sequencing of TCR beta. They applied it to CD8+ and CD4+ T cells obtained from blood. Germline V gene lookup returns CDR1 SGDLS and CDR2 YYNGEE. V lost 3 bases and J lost 6; bases outside the gene matches: 7. The CDR3 extends over 15 amino acids. RNA in amounts of roughly 0.5 to 1 ug was reverse transcribed with random hexamers. TCRdb reprocessed the immunoSEQ multiplex PCR reads via MiXCR and lists one record per CDR3 protein. This sample yields 150,000 to 200,000 distinct CDR3 sequences, of which approximately 92% are seen a single time; more than 0.11% belongs to the top ten.

The receptor was derived from a human donor in good health. This sequence joins TRBV9 and TRBJ2-1; 9 nucleotides line up with TRBD2. The sample consisted of CD4+ T cells from PBMCs. CDR3 coding DNA: TGTGCCAGCAGCGCCACAGGGACTAGCATCAATGAGCAGTTCTTC. This gives the protein CASSATGTSINEQFF.